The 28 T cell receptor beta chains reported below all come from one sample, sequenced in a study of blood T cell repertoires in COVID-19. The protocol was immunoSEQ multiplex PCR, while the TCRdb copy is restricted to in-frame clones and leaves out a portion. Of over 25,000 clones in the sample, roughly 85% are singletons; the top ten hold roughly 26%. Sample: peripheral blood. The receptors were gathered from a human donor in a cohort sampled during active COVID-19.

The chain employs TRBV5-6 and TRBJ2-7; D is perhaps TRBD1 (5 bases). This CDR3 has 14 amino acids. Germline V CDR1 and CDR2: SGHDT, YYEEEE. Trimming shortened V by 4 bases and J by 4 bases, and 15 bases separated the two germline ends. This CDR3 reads CASSLRQRVYEQYF. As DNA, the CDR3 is TGTGCCAGCAGCCTAAGACAGAGAGTATACGAGCAGTACTTC.

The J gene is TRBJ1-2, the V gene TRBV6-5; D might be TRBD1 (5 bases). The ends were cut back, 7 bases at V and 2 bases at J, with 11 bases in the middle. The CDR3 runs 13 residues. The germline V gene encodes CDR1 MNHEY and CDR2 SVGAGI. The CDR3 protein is CASKRGKNYGYTF. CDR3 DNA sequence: TGTGCCAGCAAAAGGGGCAAAAACTATGGCTACACCTTC.

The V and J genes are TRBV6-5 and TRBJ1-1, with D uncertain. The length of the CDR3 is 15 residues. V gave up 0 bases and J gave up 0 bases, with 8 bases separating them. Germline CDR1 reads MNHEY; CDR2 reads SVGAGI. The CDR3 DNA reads TGTGCCAGCAGTTACTCCCGCAGAATGAACACTGAAGCTTTCTTT. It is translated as CASSYSRRMNTEAFF.

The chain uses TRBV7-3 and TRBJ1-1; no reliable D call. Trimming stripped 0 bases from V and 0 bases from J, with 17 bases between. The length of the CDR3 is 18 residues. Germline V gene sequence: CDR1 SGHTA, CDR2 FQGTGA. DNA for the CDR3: TGTGCCAGCAGCTTAACTGGGCGGGCAGTCTTCATGAACACTGAAGCTTTCTTT. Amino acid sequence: CASSLTGRAVFMNTEAFF.

The CDR3 region is CASSDGTGGTGELFF. In nucleotides, the CDR3 is TGTGCCAGCAGCGACGGGACAGGGGGAACCGGGGAGCTGTTTTTT. The gene calls are TRBV7-3 and TRBJ2-2; 11 nucleotides agree with TRBD1. The ends lost 5 bases at V and 5 bases at J; junction bases unmatched: 4. The germline V gene has CDR1 SGHTA and CDR2 FQGTGA. The CDR3 loop spans 15 amino acids.

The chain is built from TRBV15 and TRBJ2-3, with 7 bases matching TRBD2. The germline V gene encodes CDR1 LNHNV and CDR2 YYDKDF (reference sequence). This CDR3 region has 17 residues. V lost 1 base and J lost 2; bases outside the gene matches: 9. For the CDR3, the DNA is TGTGCCACCAGCAGAGCATTCGGGGGGAGGAACACAGATACGCAGTATTTT. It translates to CATSRAFGGRNTDTQYF. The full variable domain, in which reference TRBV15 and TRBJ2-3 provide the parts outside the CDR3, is DAMVIQNPRYQVTQFGKPVTLSCSQTLNHNVMYWYQQKSSQAPKLLFHYYDKDFNNEADTPDNFQSRRPNTSFCFLDIRSPGLGDTAMYLCATSRAFGGRNTDTQYFGPGTRLTVL.

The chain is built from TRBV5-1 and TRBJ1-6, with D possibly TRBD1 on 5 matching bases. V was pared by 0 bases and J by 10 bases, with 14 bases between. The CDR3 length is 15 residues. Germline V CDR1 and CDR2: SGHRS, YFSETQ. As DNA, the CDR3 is TGCGCCAGCAGCTTGGATGGCCAGGGAGGATCACCCCTCCACTTT. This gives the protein CASSLDGQGGSPLHF.

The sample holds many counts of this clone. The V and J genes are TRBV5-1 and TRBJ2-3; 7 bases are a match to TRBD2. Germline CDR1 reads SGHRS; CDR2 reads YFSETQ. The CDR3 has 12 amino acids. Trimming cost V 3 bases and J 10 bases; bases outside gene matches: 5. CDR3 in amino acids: CASSSPGLPQYF. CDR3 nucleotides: TGCGCCAGCAGCTCCCCGGGACTACCGCAGTATTTT. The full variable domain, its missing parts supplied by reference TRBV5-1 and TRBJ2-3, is KAGVTQTPRYLIKTRGQQVTLSCSPISGHRSVSWYQQTPGQGLQFLFEYFSETQRNKGNFPGRFSGRQFSNSRSEMNVSTLELGDSALYLCASSSPGLPQYFGPGTRLTVL.

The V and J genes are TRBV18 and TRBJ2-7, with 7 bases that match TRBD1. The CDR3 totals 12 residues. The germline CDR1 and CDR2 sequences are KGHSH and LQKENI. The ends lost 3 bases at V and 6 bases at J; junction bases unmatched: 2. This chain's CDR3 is CASSPDRVEQYF. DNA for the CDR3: TGTGCCAGCTCACCCGACAGGGTCGAGCAGTACTTC. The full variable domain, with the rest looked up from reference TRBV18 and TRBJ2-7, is NAGVMQNPRHLVRRRGQEARLRCSPMKGHSHVYWYRQLPEEGLKFMVYLQKENIIDESGMPKERFSAEFPKEGPSILRIQQVVRGDSAAYFCASSPDRVEQYFGPGTRLTVT.

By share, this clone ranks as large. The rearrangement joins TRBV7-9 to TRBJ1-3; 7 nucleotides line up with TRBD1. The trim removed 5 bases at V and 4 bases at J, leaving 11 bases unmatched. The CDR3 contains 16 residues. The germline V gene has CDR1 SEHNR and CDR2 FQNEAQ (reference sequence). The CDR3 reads CASSPGQRIFGNTIYF. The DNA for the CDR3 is TGTGCCAGCAGCCCGGGACAGCGGATATTCGGAAACACCATATATTTT.

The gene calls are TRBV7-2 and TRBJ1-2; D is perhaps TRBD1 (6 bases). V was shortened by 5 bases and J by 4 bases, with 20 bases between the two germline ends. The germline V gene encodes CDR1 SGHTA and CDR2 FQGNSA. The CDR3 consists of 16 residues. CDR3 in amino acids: CASSPRVAGAVYGYTF. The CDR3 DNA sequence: TGTGCCAGCAGCCCAAGGGTAGCGGGGGCGGTCTATGGCTACACCTTC.

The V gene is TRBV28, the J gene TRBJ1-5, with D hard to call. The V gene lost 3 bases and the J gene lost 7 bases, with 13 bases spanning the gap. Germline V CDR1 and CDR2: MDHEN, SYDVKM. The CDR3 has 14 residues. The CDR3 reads CASSLVQDNQPQHF. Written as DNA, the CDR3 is TGTGCCAGCAGTTTGGTACAAGACAACCAGCCCCAGCATTTT.

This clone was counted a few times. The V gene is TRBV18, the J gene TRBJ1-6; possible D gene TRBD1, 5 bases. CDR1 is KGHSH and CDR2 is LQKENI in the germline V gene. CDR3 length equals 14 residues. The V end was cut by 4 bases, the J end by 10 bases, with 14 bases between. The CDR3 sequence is CASSHGGEWSPLHF. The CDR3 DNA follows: TGTGCCAGCTCACATGGAGGGGAATGGTCACCCCTCCACTTT.

The CDR3 coding sequence is TGTGCCAGCGGGAGTGGCACAGATACGCAGTATTTT. The encoded protein is CASGSGTDTQYF. V and J are TRBV13 and TRBJ2-3; possible D gene TRBD2, 5 bases. The V end was cut by 8 bases, the J end by 1 base, with 7 bases between. The CDR3 has 12 amino acids. The germline V gene has CDR1 PRHDT and CDR2 FYEKMQ (reference sequence).

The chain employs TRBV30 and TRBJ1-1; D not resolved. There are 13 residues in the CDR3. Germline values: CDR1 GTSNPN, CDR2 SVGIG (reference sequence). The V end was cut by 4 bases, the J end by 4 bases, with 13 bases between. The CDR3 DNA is TGTGCCTGGACCCCGGGGTGGGCCACTGAAGCTTTCTTT. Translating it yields CAWTPGWATEAFF.

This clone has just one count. Here the CDR3 reads CASSQWTGANTGELFF. As DNA, the CDR3 is TGCGCCAGCAGCCAATGGACAGGGGCCAACACCGGGGAGCTGTTTTTT. The gene calls are TRBV4-1 and TRBJ2-2; 9 bases line up with TRBD1. The CDR3 is 16 amino acids. Looked up from germline, CDR1 is MGHRA and CDR2 is YSYEKL. Trimming cost V 2 bases and J 2 bases; bases outside gene matches: 3.

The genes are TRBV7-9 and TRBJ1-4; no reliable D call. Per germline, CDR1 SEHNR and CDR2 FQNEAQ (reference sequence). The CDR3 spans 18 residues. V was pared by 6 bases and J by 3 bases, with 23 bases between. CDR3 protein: CASRQPSSGGVPNEKLFF. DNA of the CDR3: TGTGCCAGCAGGCAACCATCCAGCGGCGGGGTCCCTAATGAAAAACTGTTTTTT. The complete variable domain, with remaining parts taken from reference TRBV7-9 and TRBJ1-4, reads DTGVSQNPRHKITKRGQNVTFRCDPISEHNRLYWYRQTLGQGPEFLTYFQNEAQLEKSRLLSDRFSAERPKGSFSTLEIQRTEQGDSAMYLCASRQPSSGGVPNEKLFFGSGTQLSVL.

The DNA of the CDR3 is TGTGCCAGCTCACCACCGACAGCTCTAAGGGACACCATATATTTT. It is translated as CASSPPTALRDTIYF. The V gene is TRBV18, the J gene TRBJ1-3, with D tentatively TRBD1 (5 bases). Deletions cut 0 bases from V and 8 bases from J, with 14 bases between. Germline V CDR1 and CDR2: KGHSH, LQKENI. The CDR3 runs 15 residues.

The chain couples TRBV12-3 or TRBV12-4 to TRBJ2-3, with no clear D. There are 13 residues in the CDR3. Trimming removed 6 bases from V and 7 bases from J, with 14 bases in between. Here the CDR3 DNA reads TGTGCCAGCAGCCCCCCCGGCGGAAATACGCAGTATTTT. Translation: CASSPPGGNTQYF.

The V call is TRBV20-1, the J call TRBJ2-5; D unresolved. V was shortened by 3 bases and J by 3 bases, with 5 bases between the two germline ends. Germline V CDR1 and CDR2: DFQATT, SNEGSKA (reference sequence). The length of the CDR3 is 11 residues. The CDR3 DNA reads TGCAGTGCTAGGCCAGAAGAGACCCAGTACTTC. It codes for CSARPEETQYF.

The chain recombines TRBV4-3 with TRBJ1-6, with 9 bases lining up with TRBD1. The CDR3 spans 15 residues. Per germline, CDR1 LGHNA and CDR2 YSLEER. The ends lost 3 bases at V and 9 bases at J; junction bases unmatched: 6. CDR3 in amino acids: CASSQWDREASPLHF. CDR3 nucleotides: TGCGCCAGCAGCCAGTGGGACAGGGAGGCTTCACCCCTCCACTTT.

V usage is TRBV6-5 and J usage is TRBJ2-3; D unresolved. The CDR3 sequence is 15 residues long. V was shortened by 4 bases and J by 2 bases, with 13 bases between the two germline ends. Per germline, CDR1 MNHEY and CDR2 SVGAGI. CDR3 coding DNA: TGTGCCAGCAGTTCCCCGGGTACCAACACAGATACGCAGTATTTT. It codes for CASSSPGTNTDTQYF.

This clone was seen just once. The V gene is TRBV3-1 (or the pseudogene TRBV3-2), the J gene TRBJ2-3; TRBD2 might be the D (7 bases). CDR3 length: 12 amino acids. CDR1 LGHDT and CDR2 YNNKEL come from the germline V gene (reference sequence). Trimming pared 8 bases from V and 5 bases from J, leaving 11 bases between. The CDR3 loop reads CASGGAGDTQYF. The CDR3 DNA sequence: TGTGCCAGCGGGGGGGCTGGAGATACGCAGTATTTT.

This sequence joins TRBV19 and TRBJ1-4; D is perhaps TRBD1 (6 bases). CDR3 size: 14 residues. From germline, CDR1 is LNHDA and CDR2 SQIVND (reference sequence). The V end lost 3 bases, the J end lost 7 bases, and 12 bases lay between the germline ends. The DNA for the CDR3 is TGTGCCAGTAGTATGGGGACAACTCCTGAAAAACTGTTTTTT. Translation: CASSMGTTPEKLFF.

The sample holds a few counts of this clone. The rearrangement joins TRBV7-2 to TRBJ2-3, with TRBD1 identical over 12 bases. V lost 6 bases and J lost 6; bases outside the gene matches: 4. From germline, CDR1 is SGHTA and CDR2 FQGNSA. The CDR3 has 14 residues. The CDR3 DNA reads TGTGCCAGCAGTGGGACAGGGGGCAAGGATACGCAGTATTTT. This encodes CASSGTGGKDTQYF.

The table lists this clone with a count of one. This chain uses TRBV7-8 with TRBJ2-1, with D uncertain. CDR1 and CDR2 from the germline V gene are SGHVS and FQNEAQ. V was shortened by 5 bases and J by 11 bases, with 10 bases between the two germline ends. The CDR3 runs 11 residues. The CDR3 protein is CASSPRAQQFF. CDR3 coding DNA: TGTGCCAGCAGCCCCCGCGCCCAGCAGTTCTTC.

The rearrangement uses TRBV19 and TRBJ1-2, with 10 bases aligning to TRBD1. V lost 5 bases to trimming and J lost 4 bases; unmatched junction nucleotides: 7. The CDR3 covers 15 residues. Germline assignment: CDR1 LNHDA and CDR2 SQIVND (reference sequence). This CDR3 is CASSSRQGALYGYTF. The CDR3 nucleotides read TGTGCCAGTAGTTCGCGACAGGGGGCCCTCTATGGCTACACCTTC.

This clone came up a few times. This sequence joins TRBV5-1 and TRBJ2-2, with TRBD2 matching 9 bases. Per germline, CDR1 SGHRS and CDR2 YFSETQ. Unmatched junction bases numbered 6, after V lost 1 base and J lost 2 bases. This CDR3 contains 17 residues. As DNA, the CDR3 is TGCGCCAGCAGCTTGTGGTCTAGCGGGACCAACACCGGGGAGCTGTTTTTT. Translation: CASSLWSSGTNTGELFF.